This T cell receptor (beta chain) was sequenced for a study of human T cells and chemical hapten exposure. Overall study: DPC at 2% was the sensitizing agent, placed on 2 cm by 2 cm of upper inner arm skin. The study enrolled mostly female patients with alopecia areata, totalis or universalis.

Germline V gives CDR1 SQVTM, CDR2 ANQGSEA. CDR3 length: 11 amino acids. The ends were cut back, 3 bases at V and 5 bases at J, with 8 bases in the middle. Single cDNA molecules in the library carried unique molecular identifiers attached during preparation. TCRdb ran MiXCR on the RACE reads and lists one entry per CDR3 protein. The sample includes around 110,000 distinct CDR3 sequences, around 10% of them seen just once. Time point defined: patch test 1, 2 weeks after DPC sensitization. Treatment meaning: therapeutic diphenylcyclopropenone sensitization with weekly scalp DPC. Every donor had alopecia and was 18 to 70 years old; all were suitable for DPC.

The sequence was obtained from a woman aged 45-65 years with alopecia areata. Some clones in this sample may be carry-over from other donors' samples. The chain couples TRBV29-1 to TRBJ2-7; perhaps TRBD2 as D (5 bases). This sample comprised whole blood, obtained in connection with sensitization to the hapten diphenylcyclopropenone (DPC). The CDR3 protein is CSVDAGDEQYF. The CDR3 DNA reads as TGCAGCGTTGACGCCGGGGACGAGCAGTACTTC.